This T cell receptor beta chain came from a study of patients and donors after allogeneic stem cell transplantation (dated by TCRdb to 2020 to 2021). As to this clonotype: Its cognate antigen has yet to be identified. No much larger clone is present one base from it, and per-base qualities are unavailable.

Receptor libraries were prepared by RT-PCR. TCRdb shows the sequencer as NextSeq 550. TCRdb's own reprocessing of the public reads used fastp at Q25 and MiXCR and kept productive beta chains. Entries that share a CDR3 protein sequence are merged under the most common genes and DNA. This sample lists roughly 200,000 distinct CDR3 sequences; about 37% were detected once. Roughly 11% of the sample is taken by the ten largest. From the cysteine up to the phenylalanine, the CDR3 has a length of 17 residues. Just the 51-base CDR3 DNA is kept, in frame starting at base 1. Here V drops 1 base and J drops 3 bases, and the junction holds 9 bases not matched to any gene. From a lookup of the germline V gene, CDR1 and CDR2 are SGHVS and FQNEAQ.

The TCR originated in a human donor who was either an allogeneic HSCT recipient or a stem cell or donor lymphocyte infusion donor (not recorded which). It is not recorded whose cells these are; they may come from a transplant donor. The specimen sequenced was blood, either unsorted or a sorted T cell fraction (not recorded which). The chain links TRBV7-8 with TRBJ2-5, with 9 bases matching TRBD2. The CDR3 sequence is CASSLGPVAGEKETQYF. The DNA sequence is given as TGTGCCAGCAGCTTAGGTCCAGTAGCGGGGGAGAAAGAGACCCAGTACTTC.